These 27 T cell receptor beta chains were all obtained from the same sample, sequenced in a study of identical twins. TCRdb used MiXCR to reprocess the 5' RACE reads, holding one entry per CDR3 protein. The repertoire holds about 430,000 distinct CDR3 sequences, with around 18% as singletons. Specimen: naive T cells sorted from blood. Receptors originate from a man aged 45-65 years in good health.

This sequence joins TRBV27 and TRBJ2-3; 11 nucleotides line up with TRBD1. From germline, CDR1 is MNHEY and CDR2 SMNVEV (reference sequence). The CDR3 is 16 residues long. J was trimmed by 2 bases and V by 2 bases; bases with no gene match: 3. CDR3 sequence: CASSLAGQGATDTQYF. The DNA of the CDR3 is TGTGCCAGCAGTTTAGCAGGACAGGGGGCCACAGATACGCAGTATTTT.

This clonotype has just a few counts. The chain carries TRBV29-1 and TRBJ2-1; D remains unclear. The CDR3 runs 12 residues. The V gene's germline CDR1 is SQVTM and CDR2 ANQGSEA. Trimming removed 7 bases from V and 8 bases from J, with 15 bases in between. The CDR3 loop reads CSADGKVHEQFF. The CDR3 coding sequence is TGCAGCGCCGACGGAAAGGTGCATGAGCAGTTCTTC.

The rearrangement uses TRBV20-1 and TRBJ2-3, with D possibly being TRBD2 (6 bases). CDR1 DFQATT and CDR2 SNEGSKA come from the germline V gene (reference sequence). The length of the CDR3 is 15 residues. V was shortened by 5 bases and J by 0 bases, with 15 bases between the two germline ends. The CDR3 here is CSAPPTGTSTDTQYF. The CDR3 nucleotides read TGCAGTGCTCCGCCAACCGGGACTAGCACAGATACGCAGTATTTT.

V is TRBV14 and J is TRBJ2-2; the D call may be TRBD1 or TRBD2 (5 bases each). Germline values: CDR1 SGHDN, CDR2 FVKESK. The length of the CDR3 is 18 residues. V lost 0 bases to trimming and J lost 4 bases, with 18 bases between them. The CDR3, as DNA: TGTGCCAGCAGCCAAGACCCGGTTCGGGGCCATCTCACCGGGGAGCTGTTTTTT. Its protein product is CASSQDPVRGHLTGELFF.

The chain uses TRBV12-3 or TRBV12-4 and TRBJ1-4; D remains unclear. CDR3 size: 14 residues. The V end was cut by 7 bases, the J end by 7 bases, with 16 bases between. The CDR3 bases are TGTGCCAGCACCCCCCCTTGGGTGGGTGAAAAACTGTTTTTT. This codes for CASTPPWVGEKLFF.

The CDR3 region is CASSPGAGNSGANVLTF. DNA of the CDR3: TGTGCCAGCAGCCCCGGAGCAGGAAACTCTGGGGCCAACGTCCTGACTTTC. The gene calls are TRBV7-9 and TRBJ2-6; D unresolved. The V gene lost 5 bases and the J gene lost 0 bases, with 14 bases spanning the gap. There are 17 residues in the CDR3. Germline-derived CDR1 and CDR2 are SEHNR and FQNEAQ (reference sequence).

This clonotype was recorded many times. The chain joins TRBV7-2 to TRBJ2-7; D remains ambiguous. The CDR3 is 13 amino acids. The germline V gene encodes CDR1 SGHTA and CDR2 FQGNSA. Trimming removed 1 base at V and 2 bases at J, with 6 bases between. The CDR3, as DNA: TGTGCCAGCAGCTTAGAGAAGCCCTACGAGCAGTACTTC. Its protein product is CASSLEKPYEQYF.

This rearrangement joins TRBV12-3 or TRBV12-4 to TRBJ2-1; TRBD2 matches at 10 bases. The CDR3 length is 15 residues. V lost 6 bases and J lost 8; bases outside the gene matches: 10. The CDR3 DNA sequence: TGTGCCAGCAGCCAGCTAGCGGGAGACTCCTATGAGCAGTTCTTC. Amino acids: CASSQLAGDSYEQFF.

V usage is TRBV5-1 and J usage is TRBJ2-7, with 9 bases identical to TRBD1. Unmatched junction bases numbered 11, after V lost 0 bases and J lost 1 base. Per germline, CDR1 SGHRS and CDR2 YFSETQ. The CDR3 consists of 18 residues. DNA for the CDR3: TGCGCCAGCAGCTTGGAGCCCCTACGACAGGGGGGATCCTACGAGCAGTACTTC. Translating gives CASSLEPLRQGGSYEQYF.

The table lists this clonotype with a count of one. The V gene is TRBV19, the J gene TRBJ2-1; 12 nucleotides line up with TRBD1. Germline V gene sequence: CDR1 LNHDA, CDR2 SQIVND (reference sequence). This CDR3 contains 14 residues. V lost 7 bases to trimming and J lost 7 bases; unmatched junction nucleotides: 5. CDR3 sequence reads: CASTPGQGANEQFF. DNA of the CDR3: TGTGCCAGTACCCCGGGACAGGGGGCGAATGAGCAGTTCTTC.

This sequence joins TRBV7-9 and TRBJ1-5; perhaps TRBD1 as D (5 bases). Trimming pared 3 bases from V and 1 base from J, leaving 7 bases between. Germline V gene data show CDR1 as SEHNR and CDR2 as FQNEAQ (reference sequence). The length of the CDR3 is 14 residues. CDR3 loop: CASSFAGSNQPQHF. The CDR3 region has the DNA TGTGCCAGCAGCTTTGCAGGGAGCAATCAGCCCCAGCATTTT.

The chain employs TRBV19 and TRBJ2-5, with 9 bases matching TRBD2. The V and J ends lost 2 bases and 1 base, in that order; junction bases with no gene match: 11. Germline lookup yields CDR1 LNHDA and CDR2 SQIVND (reference sequence). The CDR3 covers 18 residues. The CDR3 sequence is CASSIFLRVSGSQETQYF. The CDR3 DNA sequence: TGTGCCAGTAGTATATTTCTAAGGGTTAGCGGGAGCCAAGAGACCCAGTACTTC.

This clonotype has just a few counts. A much bigger clone sits one base away, suggesting this may be a read error. The V gene is TRBV28, the J gene TRBJ2-1; 7 bases line up with TRBD2. V lost 2 bases to trimming and J lost 0 bases; unmatched junction nucleotides: 1. Looked up from germline, CDR1 is MDHEN and CDR2 is SYDVKM. The CDR3 totals 15 residues. The CDR3 DNA follows: TGTGCCAGCAGTTTAGGGGGGGACTCCTACAATGAGCAGTTCTTC. This sequence encodes CASSLGGDSYNEQFF.

This clonotype was picked up a small number of times. This chain links TRBV5-5 with TRBJ1-5; D unresolved. The CDR3 contains 15 residues. V was pared by 4 bases and J by 0 bases, with 11 bases between. Per germline, CDR1 SGHKS and CDR2 YYEKEE (reference sequence). The CDR3 nucleotides are TGTGCCAGCAGCCCTGGGGTGTTTAGCAATCAGCCCCAGCATTTT. Its protein is CASSPGVFSNQPQHF.

There are many counts of this clonotype. V and J are TRBV20-1 and TRBJ2-2; maybe TRBD2 (5 bases). The CDR3 length is 16 residues. Germline V gene data show CDR1 as DFQATT and CDR2 as SNEGSKA (reference sequence). V was clipped by 5 bases and J by 0 bases, with 16 bases between them. CDR3 sequence: CSAASGLTPNTGELFF. CDR3 DNA: TGCAGTGCTGCCTCCGGACTGACACCGAACACCGGGGAGCTGTTTTTT.

This clonotype has ten or more counts. The chain uses TRBV6-1 and TRBJ2-1, with D unresolved. CDR1 is MNHNS and CDR2 is SASEGT in the germline V gene. This CDR3 contains 13 residues. Trimming removed 6 bases from V and 5 bases from J, with 11 bases in between. The CDR3, as DNA: TGTGCCAGCAGAAAGCTGAGCAACAATGAGCAGTTCTTC. The encoded protein is CASRKLSNNEQFF.

The V gene is TRBV7-2, the J gene TRBJ2-7; the match to TRBD2 covers 10 bases. Looked up from germline, CDR1 is SGHTA and CDR2 is FQGNSA. The V gene end was trimmed by 5 bases and the J gene end by 2 bases; junction bases not matched to a gene: 6. CDR3 size: 15 residues. The CDR3 DNA sequence: TGTGCCAGCAGCCCCAGCGGGGGGGGTACCTACGAGCAGTACTTC. It encodes CASSPSGGGTYEQYF.

The chain joins TRBV24-1 to TRBJ1-5; D gene unclear. Trimming shortened V by 3 bases and J by 8 bases, and 7 bases separated the two germline ends. In germline, CDR1 is KGHDR, CDR2 SFDVKD. The CDR3 runs to 12 residues. CDR3 protein: CATSDALEPQHF. The CDR3 coding sequence is TGTGCCACCAGTGATGCCTTGGAGCCCCAGCATTTT.

The chain is built from TRBV20-1 and TRBJ2-7; D gene unclear. The CDR3 spans 13 residues. The V and J ends lost 5 bases and 2 bases respectively, with 13 bases between them. The germline CDR1 and CDR2 sequences are DFQATT and SNEGSKA (reference sequence). Here the CDR3 DNA reads TGCAGTGCTTCCCCCCCCGGGCCCTACGAGCAGTACTTC. It specifies CSASPPGPYEQYF.

CDR3 protein: CASSVVRTGNGYTF. The CDR3 DNA reads TGTGCCAGCAGCGTAGTTAGGACAGGGAACGGCTACACCTTC. The chain recombines TRBV9 with TRBJ1-2; 8 nucleotides line up with TRBD1. V lost 0 bases, J lost 8 bases, and 6 bases stayed unmatched. Germline values: CDR1 SGDLS, CDR2 YYNGEE. This CDR3 contains 14 residues.

V usage is TRBV12-3 or TRBV12-4 and J usage is TRBJ2-1; 7 bases are a match to TRBD2. The CDR3 totals 14 residues. Losses at the gene ends were 3 bases for V and 7 bases for J; bases not matched to a gene: 6. CDR3 DNA sequence: TGTGCCAGCAGTTTGGTGGGAGGGCCGAATGAGCAGTTCTTC. Its translation: CASSLVGGPNEQFF.

This rearrangement joins TRBV10-3 to TRBJ2-4; D is uncertain. CDR1 ENHRY and CDR2 SYGVKD come from the germline V gene. The ends were cut back, 5 bases at V and 1 base at J, with 15 bases in the middle. CDR3 length equals 16 residues. CDR3 sequence (DNA): TGTGCCATCAGTCGTGGGGATGGGCTTGCCAAAAACATTCAGTACTTC. Its protein product is CAISRGDGLAKNIQYF.

This clonotype was picked up many times. CDR3 bases: TGCGCCAGCAGCTTGGACCCGACAGGGGGCTATGAGCAGTTCTTC. Protein sequence: CASSLDPTGGYEQFF. This chain links TRBV5-1 with TRBJ2-1, with 10 nucleotides matching TRBD1. Germline lookup yields CDR1 SGHRS and CDR2 YFSETQ. There are 15 residues in the CDR3. V was pared by 0 bases and J by 8 bases, with 5 bases of the junction left unmatched.

This clonotype was observed many times. V and J are TRBV9 and TRBJ2-7; 10 nucleotides match TRBD2. Germline V CDR1 and CDR2: SGDLS, YYNGEE. The trim removed 3 bases at V and 3 bases at J, leaving 6 bases unmatched. The CDR3 consists of 15 residues. Written as DNA, the CDR3 is TGTGCCAGCAGCGAAACCGGGACTAGCGACTACGAGCAGTACTTC. Amino acids: CASSETGTSDYEQYF.

The chain joins TRBV7-9 to TRBJ2-7; the match to TRBD1 covers 9 bases. Trimming removed 1 base from V and 3 bases from J; junction bases left unmatched: 7. This CDR3 has 16 residues. Germline lookup yields CDR1 SEHNR and CDR2 FQNEAQ (reference sequence). The CDR3 DNA follows: TGTGCCAGCAGCTTAGAGAGGACAGGGGAATTCTACGAGCAGTACTTC. It encodes CASSLERTGEFYEQYF. Full variable domain (remainder filled in from reference TRBV7-9 and TRBJ2-7): DTGVSQNPRHKITKRGQNVTFRCDPISEHNRLYWYRQTLGQGPEFLTYFQNEAQLEKSRLLSDRFSAERPKGSFSTLEIQRTEQGDSAMYLCASSLERTGEFYEQYFGPGTRLTVT.

This chain joins TRBV7-9 and TRBJ2-1; 8 bases line up with TRBD2. Trimming took 0 bases from V and 6 from J; bases not matched to a gene: 4. The CDR3 contains 15 residues. CDR1 and CDR2 (germline): SEHNR, FQNEAQ (reference sequence). The CDR3 DNA is TGTGCCAGCAGCTTAGCTAGCGGGATGTTCAATGAGCAGTTCTTC. Translated, it gives CASSLASGMFNEQFF.

The chain employs TRBV5-4 and TRBJ2-1, with a tentative D call TRBD2 (7 bases). Trimming pared 5 bases from V and 15 bases from J, leaving 15 bases between. Per germline, CDR1 SGHNT and CDR2 YYREEE (reference sequence). This CDR3 region has 11 residues. The CDR3 protein is CASRGGDGLFF. CDR3 DNA: TGTGCCAGCAGAGGGGGGGACGGTTTGTTCTTC.